This T cell receptor beta chain is drawn from a study of T cell changes during pregnancy in multiple sclerosis. Method: immunoSEQ multiplex PCR; TCRdb's copy keeps in-frame clones and lacks some. The sample holds approximately 63,000 clones, 91% seen once. Trimming cost V 3 bases and J 2 bases, with 5 bases left between them. Per germline, CDR1 MDHEN and CDR2 SYDVKM. The CDR3 totals 13 residues. This receptor was identified in a female donor in good health, enrolled as a control in a pregnancy study. This material consisted of peripheral blood, taken in the third trimester of pregnancy. The V gene is TRBV28, the J gene TRBJ1-3, with no clear D. As DNA, the CDR3 is TGTGCCAGCAGTTTTAGTCCTGGAAACACCATATATTTT. Translation gives CASSFSPGNTIYF.